A single sample gave rise to the 31 T cell receptor beta chains below, sequenced in a study of blood T cells in healthy people across ages. The authors ran a second PCR of about 6 to 11 cycles using a sample-barcoded 5' primer and a J-beta primer mix. TCRdb re-analysed the 5' RACE reads in MiXCR, keeping a single row per CDR3 protein. The table includes around 780,000 distinct CDR3 sequences, roughly 50% detected once. Specimen: blood. Receptors originate from a man aged 35-49 years in good health.

The chain has TRBV12-3 or TRBV12-4 and TRBJ2-5; D not resolved. The length of the CDR3 is 14 residues. The V end lost 3 bases, the J end lost 11 bases, and 19 bases lay between the germline ends. CDR3 sequence reads: CASSFSRAYNEQYF. CDR3 nucleotide sequence: TGTGCCAGCAGTTTCAGTCGGGCATACAATGAGCAGTACTTC.

The chain carries TRBV3-1 and TRBJ2-6; 9 bases line up with TRBD2. From germline, CDR1 is LGHDT and CDR2 YNNKEL (reference sequence). This CDR3 contains 19 residues. The V gene end was trimmed by 1 base and the J gene end by 2 bases; junction bases not matched to a gene: 9. CDR3 nucleotides: TGTGCCAGCAGCCAAGGTTCACTAGCGGGTCGAGCTGGGGCCAACGTCCTGACTTTC. Amino acid sequence: CASSQGSLAGRAGANVLTF. The full variable domain, with the rest looked up from reference TRBV3-1 and TRBJ2-6, is DTAVSQTPKYLVTQMGNDKSIKCEQNLGHDTMYWYKQDSKKFLKIMFSYNNKELIINETVPNRFSPKSPDKAHLNLHINSLELGDSAVYFCASSQGSLAGRAGANVLTFGAGSRLTVL.

V usage is TRBV27 and J usage is TRBJ2-6, with 10 bases identical to TRBD1. Germline loops: CDR1 MNHEY, CDR2 SMNVEV (reference sequence). The junction had 8 bases not matched to a gene; V was cut back by 6 bases and J by 0 bases. This CDR3 comprises 18 residues. The CDR3 loop reads CASRVGTGAISGANVLTF. Here the CDR3 DNA reads TGTGCCAGCAGAGTCGGGACAGGGGCCATCTCTGGGGCCAACGTCCTGACTTTC.

With respect to this clonotype: Its ends do not fully match the called genes, so a read error is possible. This chain connects TRBV7-2 to TRBJ2-6; 8 bases agree with TRBD1. Germline lookup yields CDR1 SGHTA and CDR2 FQGNSA. This CDR3 spans 15 amino acids. The CDR3 sequence: CASSAGGAGTNVLTF. The CDR3 nucleotides read TGTGCCAGCAGCGCAGGGGGCGCTGGGACCAACGTCCTGACTTTC.

The J gene is TRBJ2-1, the V gene TRBV29-1, with D hard to call. The germline gives CDR1 SQVTM, CDR2 ANQGSEA. The CDR3 is made up of 12 amino acids. Trimming pared 7 bases from V and 13 bases from J, leaving 20 bases between. The CDR3 reads CSGKSYQETQFF. The CDR3 DNA reads as TGCAGCGGAAAGTCGTACCAAGAGACCCAGTTCTTC.

This chain connects TRBV28 to TRBJ2-1; TRBD2 matches 14 bases. The CDR3 has 15 amino acids. The V gene end was trimmed by 2 bases and the J gene end by 10 bases; junction bases not matched to a gene: 4. Germline CDR1 MDHEN, CDR2 SYDVKM. The CDR3 coding sequence is TGTGCCAGCAGTTTAGGGACTAGCGGGAGACCCGAGCAGTTCTTC. Its translation is CASSLGTSGRPEQFF.

J is TRBJ2-5 and V is TRBV7-2, with a weak D call TRBD1 (6 bases). V lost 5 bases to trimming and J lost 1 base, with 17 bases between them. CDR3 length: 16 residues. Germline loops: CDR1 SGHTA, CDR2 FQGNSA. CDR3 amino acids: CASSPRSEGVQETQYF. In DNA form, the CDR3 reads TGTGCCAGCAGCCCTAGGTCAGAGGGGGTCCAAGAGACCCAGTACTTC.

This chain uses TRBV29-1 with TRBJ2-2; the match to TRBD1 covers 8 bases. The V gene's germline CDR1 is SQVTM and CDR2 ANQGSEA. The CDR3 extends over 14 amino acids. Germline trimming cut 8 bases from V and 0 bases from J; bases unmatched to any gene: 5. DNA of the CDR3: TGCAGCTCATCAGGGGGCTCGAACACCGGGGAGCTGTTTTTT. It is translated as CSSSGGSNTGELFF.

The chain combines TRBV6-2 or TRBV6-3 with TRBJ2-7; no clear D gene. The germline V and J ends were trimmed by 6 bases and 3 bases, with 12 bases remaining between them. Germline-derived CDR1 and CDR2 are MNHEY and SVGEGT. The CDR3 totals 13 residues. The CDR3 DNA reads TGTGCCAGCAGCCGAGACATGCACTACGAGCAGTACTTC. It translates to CASSRDMHYEQYF.

The CDR3 here is CSARGDDRVSAQETQYF. CDR3 DNA: TGCAGTGCTAGAGGGGACGACAGGGTATCCGCACAAGAGACCCAGTACTTC. V gene TRBV20-1 combines with J gene TRBJ2-5; TRBD1 agrees at 7 bases. After removal of 1 base from V and 2 bases from J, the junction contained 13 bases not matched to a gene. The CDR3 loop spans 17 amino acids. Germline V gene sequence: CDR1 DFQATT, CDR2 SNEGSKA (reference sequence).

The chain has TRBV6-5 and TRBJ1-1; 7 bases line up with TRBD1. With 2 bases clipped from V and 3 bases from J, the junction kept 3 bases outside the gene matches. Per germline, CDR1 MNHEY and CDR2 SVGAGI. This CDR3 has 14 residues. CDR3 DNA sequence: TGTGCCAGCAGTTACAGGACAGGCGACACTGAAGCTTTCTTT. This translates into CASSYRTGDTEAFF.

The rearrangement joins TRBV3-1 to TRBJ2-3; D unresolved. The length of the CDR3 is 16 residues. Trimming pared 0 bases from V and 2 bases from J, leaving 12 bases between. CDR1 is LGHDT and CDR2 is YNNKEL in the germline V gene (reference sequence). The CDR3 loop is CASSQDGRADTDTQYF. The CDR3 DNA reads TGTGCCAGCAGCCAAGATGGTCGGGCAGACACAGATACGCAGTATTTT.

The rearrangement uses TRBV7-9 and TRBJ2-3; 7 bases align to TRBD2. The CDR3 is made up of 14 amino acids. V was clipped by 6 bases and J by 2 bases; unmatched bases: 5. CDR1 and CDR2 (germline): SEHNR, FQNEAQ (reference sequence). Here the CDR3 DNA reads TGTGCCAGCAGGAAAAGCGGGAACACAGATACGCAGTATTTT. This gives the protein CASRKSGNTDTQYF.

Written as DNA, the CDR3 is TGTGCCAGCAGTTTAGCGGGCAGGCAGGGCGATGAGCAGTTCTTC. Translated, it gives CASSLAGRQGDEQFF. The chain couples TRBV12-3 or TRBV12-4 to TRBJ2-1; weak D call: TRBD1 (5 bases). This CDR3 is 15 amino acids long. V was clipped by 0 bases and J by 8 bases, with 14 bases between them.

The V call is TRBV6-1, the J call TRBJ2-7; TRBD2 might be the D (5 bases). Deletions cut 7 bases from V and 2 bases from J, with 9 bases between. This CDR3 has 12 residues. Germline loops: CDR1 MNHNS, CDR2 SASEGT. The CDR3 protein is CASKNGAYEQYF. The CDR3 bases are TGTGCCAGCAAGAACGGGGCCTACGAGCAGTACTTC.

The sample holds a few counts of this clonotype. The chain combines TRBV7-9 with TRBJ2-1; TRBD1 agrees at 7 bases. V was pared by 0 bases and J by 0 bases, with 14 bases of the junction left unmatched. The CDR3 totals 20 residues. Germline CDR1 reads SEHNR; CDR2 reads FQNEAQ (reference sequence). CDR3 residues: CASSLALLGQYSSSYNEQFF. DNA for the CDR3: TGTGCCAGCAGCTTAGCGCTCTTGGGACAGTATTCTTCCTCCTACAATGAGCAGTTCTTC.

The chain uses TRBV20-1 and TRBJ2-1; D gene unclear. V lost 0 bases to trimming and J lost 6 bases, with 3 bases between them. Germline V gives CDR1 DFQATT, CDR2 SNEGSKA (reference sequence). CDR3 length equals 11 residues. CDR3 amino acids: CSARDSNEQFF. In nucleotides, the CDR3 is TGCAGTGCTAGAGATAGCAATGAGCAGTTCTTC.

V is TRBV10-3 and J is TRBJ2-1; D tentatively fits TRBD1 or TRBD2 (7 bases each). Trimming pared 0 bases from V and 7 bases from J, leaving 19 bases between. Germline V CDR1 and CDR2: ENHRY, SYGVKD. The CDR3 contains 17 residues. CDR3 nucleotide sequence: TGTGCCATCAGTGAGTCGGGAGAAGGGAGGGGGCGGAATGAGCAGTTCTTC. This gives the protein CAISESGEGRGRNEQFF.

The rearrangement uses TRBV5-1 and TRBJ1-2; the D is unclear. CDR1 is SGHRS, CDR2 YFSETQ, per germline. The V and J ends lost 4 bases and 8 bases respectively, with 12 bases between them. This CDR3 spans 12 amino acids. The CDR3: CASSPRESGYTF. In DNA form, the CDR3 reads TGCGCCAGCAGCCCCCGGGAAAGCGGCTACACCTTC.

The chain uses TRBV20-1 and TRBJ1-2, with 9 bases lining up with TRBD1. Germline V lookup: CDR1 DFQATT, CDR2 SNEGSKA (reference sequence). The CDR3 consists of 15 residues. V shed 0 bases, J shed 4 bases, and the junction held 6 bases outside the gene matches. In DNA, the CDR3 is TGCAGTGCTAGAGAAACAGGGGGCGGGATCTATGGCTACACCTTC. Its translation is CSARETGGGIYGYTF.

This clonotype was detected a few times. The chain couples TRBV10-3 to TRBJ1-2; D unclear. The germline V and J ends were trimmed by 8 bases and 4 bases, with 8 bases remaining between them. CDR1 and CDR2 (germline): ENHRY, SYGVKD. The CDR3 is 11 amino acids. This chain's CDR3 is CAIEGTYGYTF. The CDR3 DNA reads TGTGCCATCGAAGGCACCTATGGCTACACCTTC.

This clonotype was counted a few times. V and J are TRBV4-2 and TRBJ2-3; 7 bases are a match to TRBD1. Germline-derived CDR1 and CDR2 are LGHNA and YNFKEQ. J was trimmed by 1 base and V by 0 bases; bases with no gene match: 4. The CDR3 consists of 16 residues. CDR3 region: CASSQEGQGGTDTQYF. The CDR3 coding sequence is TGTGCCAGCAGCCAAGAGGGGCAGGGGGGCACAGATACGCAGTATTTT.

The rearrangement links TRBV6-6 to TRBJ2-5; no clear D gene. V was clipped by 8 bases and J by 3 bases, with 7 bases between them. The germline V gene encodes CDR1 MNHNY and CDR2 SVGAGI (reference sequence). The CDR3 is 11 residues long. CDR3 residues: CASCQEETQYF. For the CDR3, the DNA is TGTGCCAGCTGCCAGGAAGAGACCCAGTACTTC.

This clonotype occurred once. Here the CDR3 DNA reads TGTGCCAGCAGTTACTCTCCTAGAGGATCCAATCAGCCCCAGCATTTT. It codes for CASSYSPRGSNQPQHF. The chain is built from TRBV6-6 and TRBJ1-5, with D unclear. The CDR3 has 16 residues. Trimming removed 0 bases at V and 3 bases at J, with 12 bases between. Looked up from germline, CDR1 is MNHNY and CDR2 is SVGAGI (reference sequence).

The chain uses TRBV20-1 and TRBJ1-5, with TRBD1 identical over 8 bases. There are 15 residues in the CDR3. Trimming at V came to 1 base and at J to 4 bases, leaving 6 bases not matched to a gene. Germline V gene data show CDR1 as DFQATT and CDR2 as SNEGSKA (reference sequence). CDR3 residues: CSARAMDRDNQPQHF. The CDR3 nucleotides are TGCAGTGCTAGAGCCATGGACAGGGATAATCAGCCCCAGCATTTT.

This chain uses TRBV6-2 or TRBV6-3 with TRBJ2-7; 10 nucleotides line up with TRBD1. The J call may be wrong; the DNA end is better matched by TRBJ2-1. Germline loops: CDR1 MNHEY, CDR2 SVGEGT. This CDR3 spans 16 amino acids. The DNA for the CDR3 is TGTGCCAGCAGCACATACGGACAGGGGGTCACTGCGGAGCAGTTCTTC. Translation: CASSTYGQGVTAEQFF.

The rearrangement links TRBV11-3 to TRBJ2-1, with D possibly being TRBD1 (5 bases). Per the germline V gene, CDR1 is SGHNT and CDR2 is YENEEA. This CDR3 contains 13 residues. V lost 6 bases and J 6 bases, leaving 12 bases between the germline ends. Written as DNA, the CDR3 is TGTGCCAGCAGACCAGACAGAAGCAATGAGCAGTTCTTC. Protein sequence: CASRPDRSNEQFF.

The gene calls are TRBV7-8 and TRBJ2-1; D may be TRBD2 (5 bases). CDR3 length equals 15 residues. Trimming left V 9 bases short and J 5 bases short, with 20 bases between. Germline loops: CDR1 SGHVS, CDR2 FQNEAQ. CDR3 DNA sequence: TGTGCCAGTAATCTAAGGAGGAGGCCTGACAATGAGCAGTTCTTC. Protein sequence: CASNLRRRPDNEQFF. Full variable domain (outside the CDR3, taken from reference TRBV7-8 and TRBJ2-1): GAGVSQSPRYKVAKRGQDVALRCDPISGHVSLFWYQQALGQGPEFLTYFQNEAQLDKSGLPSDRFFAERPEGSVSTLKIQRTQQEDSAVYLCASNLRRRPDNEQFFGPGTRLTVL.

The chain has TRBV29-1 and TRBJ1-2, with a tentative D call TRBD1 (5 bases). Germline V gene sequence: CDR1 SQVTM, CDR2 ANQGSEA. This CDR3 has 15 amino acids. V dropped 0 bases and J dropped 3 bases, with 14 bases sitting between them. Here the CDR3 reads CSVEDLRGWDYGYTF. For the CDR3, the DNA is TGCAGCGTTGAAGATCTTAGGGGTTGGGACTATGGCTACACCTTC.

V gene TRBV28 combines with J gene TRBJ2-5; TRBD2 aligns across 13 bases. CDR1 is MDHEN, CDR2 SYDVKM, per germline. This CDR3 has 17 amino acids. With 2 bases clipped from V and 4 bases from J, the junction kept 7 bases outside the gene matches. Here the CDR3 reads CASSLGGLAGVRETQYF. The CDR3 DNA reads as TGTGCCAGCAGTTTAGGAGGACTAGCGGGGGTTAGAGAGACCCAGTACTTC.

The chain uses TRBV27 and TRBJ2-3; 7 bases line up with TRBD1. The length of the CDR3 is 15 residues. Germline-derived CDR1 and CDR2 are MNHEY and SMNVEV (reference sequence). Trimming removed 6 bases from V and 2 bases from J; junction bases left unmatched: 8. This chain's CDR3 is CASSDYRGNTDTQYF. The CDR3 nucleotides are TGTGCCAGCAGCGACTACAGGGGTAACACAGATACGCAGTATTTT.